This T cell receptor (beta chain) was documented in a study of regulatory T cells in long-lasting Graves disease. Study-wide findings and caveats: Persistent disease exhibited a predilection for TRBV28, TRBJ1-2 and TRBJ2-5.

Assembly of TCR beta libraries relied on iRepertoire HTBI primers together with Arm-PCR of CDR3 regions. TCRdb fed the multiplex PCR reads into MiXCR, producing one record per CDR3 protein. The sample records about 460,000 distinct CDR3 sequences, approximately 23% being singletons. Per the germline V gene, CDR1 is SQVTM and CDR2 is ANQGSEA. The V end was cut by 7 bases, the J end by 6 bases, with 19 bases between. The CDR3 runs to 13 residues. Documented time point: persistent/refractory GD, antithyroid drugs over 5 years with positive TRAb. RNA from PBMCs was the source of the TCR library. This clonotype occurred a few times. Its target is not known.

The sequenced sample was peripheral blood mononuclear cells (PBMCs), obtained when the disease was refractory, from a patient treated with antithyroid drugs. This receptor was taken from a female donor with Graves disease. This sequence joins TRBV29-1 and TRBJ2-7; perhaps TRBD1 as D (6 bases). CDR3 sequence (DNA): TGCAGCGCGTGGGGGCAGACCCGCAGCGAGCAGTACTTC. This translates into CSAWGQTRSEQYF.